A selection of T cell receptor beta chains follows, all from one sample in a study of OX40 agonist ivuxolimab in advanced cancers. Assay: immunoSEQ multiplex PCR; the TCRdb copy retains only in-frame clones and omits some. In the table there are 97,000 or so clones, nearly 90% of which are singletons. The specimen comprised CD4+ or CD8+ T cells sorted from blood, sampled in a trial of the OX40 agonist ivuxolimab. The receptors derive from an adult with an advanced solid tumor such as melanoma, head and neck, liver or kidney cancer. The CDR3 runs from the conserved cysteine through the conserved F or W. Fields, in order: clone size, V gene, J gene, D gene, CDR3 protein, CDR3 DNA. The D gene is left open where the match is weak. Only some rows state a clone size, as once, few, many or a class for expanded clones.

abundance: NA; v_gene: TRBV5-5; j_gene: TRBJ2-7; d_gene: NA; CDR3aa: CASSKDPLREYF; CDR3nt: TGTGCCAGCAGCAAAGACCCTTTACGCGAGTACTTC
abundance: NA; v_gene: TRBV11-1; j_gene: TRBJ1-2; d_gene: NA; CDR3aa: CASSSKTPLVANYGYTF; CDR3nt: TGTGCCAGCAGCTCGAAGACACCCCTTGTCGCTAACTATGGCTACACCTTC
abundance: NA; v_gene: TRBV27; j_gene: TRBJ2-7; d_gene: TRBD1; CDR3aa: CASSLRGQGSYEQYF; CDR3nt: TGTGCCAGCAGTTTGCGGGGACAGGGATCCTACGAGCAGTACTTC
abundance: NA; v_gene: TRBV6-5; j_gene: TRBJ2-3; d_gene: TRBD2; CDR3aa: CASRAGVPTDTQYF; CDR3nt: TGTGCCAGCAGAGCGGGAGTTCCCACAGATACGCAGTATTTT
abundance: NA; v_gene: TRBV9; j_gene: TRBJ2-7; d_gene: NA; CDR3aa: CASSSYGRMGGEQYF; CDR3nt: TGTGCCAGCAGCTCCTATGGCAGAATGGGGGGCGAGCAGTACTTC
abundance: once; v_gene: TRBV7-9; j_gene: TRBJ2-7; d_gene: NA; CDR3aa: CASSSGGGRSYEQYF; CDR3nt: TGTGCCAGCAGCTCCGGTGGGGGCAGGAGCTACGAGCAGTACTTC
abundance: NA; v_gene: TRBV7-3; j_gene: TRBJ1-1; d_gene: NA; CDR3aa: CASSLSANTEAFF; CDR3nt: TGTGCCAGCAGCTTAAGCGCAAACACTGAAGCTTTCTTT
abundance: NA; v_gene: TRBV5-1; j_gene: TRBJ2-1; d_gene: NA; CDR3aa: CASSSLAQYNEQFF; CDR3nt: TGCGCCAGCAGCTCCCTAGCGCAATACAATGAGCAGTTCTTC
abundance: NA; v_gene: TRBV5-1; j_gene: TRBJ1-5; d_gene: NA; CDR3aa: CASSLGQGGQPQHF; CDR3nt: TGCGCCAGCAGCTTGGGTCAGGGCGGACAGCCCCAGCATTTT
abundance: NA; v_gene: TRBV11-2; j_gene: TRBJ2-5; d_gene: TRBD2; CDR3aa: CASSLSSGSQETQYF; CDR3nt: TGTGCCAGCAGCTTATCCAGCGGGAGCCAAGAGACCCAGTACTTC
abundance: NA; v_gene: TRBV19; j_gene: TRBJ1-1; d_gene: TRBD1; CDR3aa: CASALSRGSLMNTEAFF; CDR3nt: TGTGCCAGTGCTTTGTCCAGGGGGAGTCTAATGAACACTGAAGCTTTCTTT
abundance: once; v_gene: TRBV5-6; j_gene: TRBJ2-5; d_gene: NA; CDR3aa: CASSSSGTGWGETQYF; CDR3nt: TGTGCCAGCAGCTCATCCGGGACGGGTTGGGGAGAGACCCAGTACTTC
abundance: NA; v_gene: TRBV19; j_gene: TRBJ2-7; d_gene: NA; CDR3aa: CASSMSLPYEQYF; CDR3nt: TGTGCCAGTAGTATGTCTCTCCCCTACGAGCAGTACTTC
abundance: NA; v_gene: TRBV5-1; j_gene: TRBJ1-4; d_gene: NA; CDR3aa: CASSLTNRGSDEKLFF; CDR3nt: TGCGCCAGCAGCTTGACAAACCGGGGGTCGGATGAAAAACTGTTTTTT
abundance: few; v_gene: TRBV5-1; j_gene: TRBJ2-1; d_gene: NA; CDR3aa: CASSLVGPPYNEQFF; CDR3nt: TGCGCCAGCAGCTTGGTCGGACCCCCATACAATGAGCAGTTCTTC
abundance: NA; v_gene: TRBV27; j_gene: TRBJ1-4; d_gene: NA; CDR3aa: CASSLSGTASEKLFF; CDR3nt: TGTGCCAGCAGTCTCTCCGGGACGGCGTCTGAAAAACTGTTTTTT
abundance: NA; v_gene: TRBV6-1; j_gene: TRBJ2-1; d_gene: NA; CDR3aa: CASSEGTSSDEQFF; CDR3nt: TGTGCCAGCAGTGAAGGGACATCGTCGGATGAGCAGTTCTTC
abundance: NA; v_gene: TRBV2; j_gene: TRBJ1-4; d_gene: NA; CDR3aa: CASSEDQGFNEKLFF; CDR3nt: TGTGCCAGCAGTGAAGATCAGGGGTTTAATGAAAAACTGTTTTTT
abundance: once; v_gene: TRBV30; j_gene: TRBJ2-2; d_gene: TRBD1; CDR3aa: CAWSFMGRGNPGELFF; CDR3nt: TGTGCCTGGAGTTTCATGGGCAGGGGGAATCCCGGGGAGCTGTTTTTT
abundance: few; v_gene: TRBV30; j_gene: TRBJ1-1; d_gene: NA; CDR3aa: CAWTPRQNTEAFF; CDR3nt: TGTGCCTGGACCCCTAGGCAGAACACTGAAGCTTTCTTT
abundance: NA; v_gene: TRBV28; j_gene: TRBJ1-2; d_gene: TRBD1; CDR3aa: CASSLWDRVSFGYTF; CDR3nt: TGTGCCAGCAGTTTATGGGACAGGGTTTCTTTTGGCTACACCTTC
abundance: NA; v_gene: TRBV6-5; j_gene: TRBJ2-7; d_gene: NA; CDR3aa: CASSVGGHEQYF; CDR3nt: TGTGCCAGCAGTGTAGGAGGGCACGAGCAGTACTTC
abundance: NA; v_gene: TRBV2; j_gene: TRBJ1-4; d_gene: NA; CDR3aa: CASSGWVGQGEKLFF; CDR3nt: TGTGCCAGCAGTGGATGGGTCGGCCAGGGTGAAAAACTGTTTTTT
abundance: NA; v_gene: TRBV18; j_gene: TRBJ1-3; d_gene: TRBD1; CDR3aa: CASSLRDRDALNHVISGNTIYF; CDR3nt: TGTGCCAGCTCACTCCGGGACAGGGACGCCTTAAACCACGTTATCTCTGGAAACACCATATATTTT
abundance: NA; v_gene: TRBV14; j_gene: TRBJ2-7; d_gene: NA; CDR3aa: CASSPTGIKQYF; CDR3nt: TGTGCCAGCAGCCCCACAGGGATCAAGCAGTACTTC
abundance: NA; v_gene: TRBV5-1; j_gene: TRBJ2-3; d_gene: TRBD2; CDR3aa: CASSPLTSGRTDTQYF; CDR3nt: TGCGCCAGCAGCCCCTTAACTAGCGGGAGGACAGATACGCAGTATTTT
abundance: NA; v_gene: TRBV21-1; j_gene: TRBJ2-7; d_gene: NA; CDR3aa: CASCVRVGDYEQYF; CDR3nt: TGTGCCAGCTGCGTCAGGGTTGGGGACTACGAGCAGTACTTC
abundance: few; v_gene: TRBV11-2; j_gene: TRBJ2-2; d_gene: NA; CDR3aa: CASSLLQENTGELFF; CDR3nt: TGTGCCAGCAGCTTATTACAGGAGAACACCGGGGAGCTGTTTTTT
abundance: NA; v_gene: TRBV5-4; j_gene: TRBJ2-3; d_gene: TRBD2; CDR3aa: CASSFKTGGPPDTQYF; CDR3nt: TGTGCCAGCAGCTTTAAGACGGGGGGGCCCCCAGATACGCAGTATTTT